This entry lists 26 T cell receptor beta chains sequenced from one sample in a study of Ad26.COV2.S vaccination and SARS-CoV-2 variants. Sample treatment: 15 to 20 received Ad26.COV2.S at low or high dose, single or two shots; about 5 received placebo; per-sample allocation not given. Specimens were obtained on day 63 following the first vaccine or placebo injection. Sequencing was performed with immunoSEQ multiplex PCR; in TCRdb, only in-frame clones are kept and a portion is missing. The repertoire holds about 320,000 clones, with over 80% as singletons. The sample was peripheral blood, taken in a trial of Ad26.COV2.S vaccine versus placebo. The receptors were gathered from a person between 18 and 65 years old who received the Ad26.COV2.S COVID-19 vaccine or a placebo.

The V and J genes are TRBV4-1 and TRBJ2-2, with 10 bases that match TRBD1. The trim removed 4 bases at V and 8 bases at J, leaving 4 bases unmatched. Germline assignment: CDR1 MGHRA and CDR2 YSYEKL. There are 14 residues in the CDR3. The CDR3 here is CASSRGDRGGELFF. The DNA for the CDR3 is TGCGCCAGCAGCCGGGGGGACAGGGGTGGGGAGCTGTTTTTT.

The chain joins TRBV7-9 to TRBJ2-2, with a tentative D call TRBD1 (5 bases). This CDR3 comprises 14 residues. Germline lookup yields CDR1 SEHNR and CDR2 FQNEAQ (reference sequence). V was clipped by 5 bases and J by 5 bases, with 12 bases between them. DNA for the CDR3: TGTGCCAGCAGCCACCAGGGTCGGACCGGGGAGCTGTTTTTT. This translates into CASSHQGRTGELFF.

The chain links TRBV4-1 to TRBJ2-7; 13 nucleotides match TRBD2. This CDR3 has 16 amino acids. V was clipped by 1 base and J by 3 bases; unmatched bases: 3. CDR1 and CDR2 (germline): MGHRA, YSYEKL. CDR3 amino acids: CASSQAGLAGFYEQYF. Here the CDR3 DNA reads TGCGCCAGCAGCCAAGCGGGACTAGCGGGATTCTACGAGCAGTACTTC.

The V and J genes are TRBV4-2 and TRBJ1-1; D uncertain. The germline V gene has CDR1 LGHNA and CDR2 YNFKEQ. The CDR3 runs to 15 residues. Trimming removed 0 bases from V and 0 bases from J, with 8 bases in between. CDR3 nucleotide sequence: TGTGCCAGCAGCCAAGATGGAACCTTGAACACTGAAGCTTTCTTT. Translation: CASSQDGTLNTEAFF.

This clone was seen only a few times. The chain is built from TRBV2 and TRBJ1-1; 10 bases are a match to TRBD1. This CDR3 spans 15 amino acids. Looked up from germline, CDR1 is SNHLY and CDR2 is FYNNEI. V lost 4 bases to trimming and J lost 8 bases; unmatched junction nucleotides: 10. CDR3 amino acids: CASSGGQGTEGEAFF. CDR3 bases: TGTGCCAGCAGTGGGGGACAGGGGACGGAGGGAGAAGCTTTCTTT.

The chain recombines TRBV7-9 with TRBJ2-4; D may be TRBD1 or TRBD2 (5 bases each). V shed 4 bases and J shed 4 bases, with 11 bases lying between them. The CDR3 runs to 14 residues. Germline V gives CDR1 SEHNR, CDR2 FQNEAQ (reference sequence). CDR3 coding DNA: TGTGCCAGCAGCTACCGGGACGTAAAAAACATTCAGTACTTC. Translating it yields CASSYRDVKNIQYF.

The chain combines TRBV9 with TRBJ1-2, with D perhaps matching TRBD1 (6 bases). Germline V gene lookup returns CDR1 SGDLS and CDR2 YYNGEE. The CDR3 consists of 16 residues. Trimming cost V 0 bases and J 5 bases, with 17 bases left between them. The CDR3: CASSVGGDTRDYGYTF. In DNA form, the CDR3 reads TGTGCCAGCAGCGTAGGGGGGGACACCCGCGATTATGGCTACACCTTC.

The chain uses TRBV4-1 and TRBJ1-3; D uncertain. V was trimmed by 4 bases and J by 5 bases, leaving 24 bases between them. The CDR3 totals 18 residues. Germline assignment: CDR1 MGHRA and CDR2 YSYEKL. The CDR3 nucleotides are TGCGCCAGCAGCCCAGGAGGGATTGTTTTGACTTTGAGAAACACCATATATTTT. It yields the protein CASSPGGIVLTLRNTIYF.

The CDR3 nucleotides are TGTGCCAGCAGCTTAGGGCTAGCGGACCGCACAGATACGCAGTATTTT. It yields the protein CASSLGLADRTDTQYF. This chain joins TRBV7-3 and TRBJ2-3; 7 positions match TRBD2. CDR1 is SGHTA and CDR2 is FQGTGA in the germline V gene. The V and J ends lost 2 bases and 1 base, in that order; junction bases with no gene match: 6. The CDR3 length is 16 residues.

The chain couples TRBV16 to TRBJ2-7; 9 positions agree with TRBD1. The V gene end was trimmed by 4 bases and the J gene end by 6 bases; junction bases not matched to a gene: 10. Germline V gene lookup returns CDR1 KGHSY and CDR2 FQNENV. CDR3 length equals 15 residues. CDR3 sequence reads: CASSPWEQGAREQYF. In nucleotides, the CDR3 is TGTGCCAGCAGCCCCTGGGAACAGGGGGCTCGCGAGCAGTACTTC.

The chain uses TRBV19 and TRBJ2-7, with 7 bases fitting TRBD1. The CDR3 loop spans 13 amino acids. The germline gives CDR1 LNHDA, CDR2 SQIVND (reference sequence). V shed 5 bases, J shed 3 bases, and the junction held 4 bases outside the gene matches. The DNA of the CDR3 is TGTGCCAGTAGTCCTACAGGGGACTACGAGCAGTACTTC. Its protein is CASSPTGDYEQYF.

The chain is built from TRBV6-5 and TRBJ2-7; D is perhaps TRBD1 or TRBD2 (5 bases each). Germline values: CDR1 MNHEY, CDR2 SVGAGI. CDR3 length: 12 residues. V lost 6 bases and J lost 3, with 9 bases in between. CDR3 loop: CASSRDVYEQYF. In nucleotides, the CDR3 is TGTGCCAGCAGCAGGGACGTCTACGAGCAGTACTTC.

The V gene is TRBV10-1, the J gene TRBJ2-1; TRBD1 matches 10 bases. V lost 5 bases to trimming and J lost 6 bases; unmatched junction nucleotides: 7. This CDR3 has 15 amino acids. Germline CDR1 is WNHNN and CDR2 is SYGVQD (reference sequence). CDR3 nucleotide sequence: TGCGCCAGCAGTACCCCGGGACAGGGGCCCAATGAGCAGTTCTTC. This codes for CASSTPGQGPNEQFF.

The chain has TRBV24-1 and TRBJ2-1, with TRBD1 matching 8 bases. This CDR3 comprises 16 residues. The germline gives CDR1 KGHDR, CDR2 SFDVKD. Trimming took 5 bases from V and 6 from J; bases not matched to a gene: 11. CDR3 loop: CATSANGQGSLNEQFF. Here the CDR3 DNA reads TGTGCCACCAGTGCTAATGGACAGGGATCCCTCAATGAGCAGTTCTTC.

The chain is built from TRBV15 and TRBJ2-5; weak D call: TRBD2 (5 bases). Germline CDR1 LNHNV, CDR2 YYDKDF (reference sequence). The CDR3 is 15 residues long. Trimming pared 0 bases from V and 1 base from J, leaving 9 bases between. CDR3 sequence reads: CATSRDQRSQETQYF. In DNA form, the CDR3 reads TGTGCCACCAGCAGAGATCAGCGGTCCCAAGAGACCCAGTACTTC.

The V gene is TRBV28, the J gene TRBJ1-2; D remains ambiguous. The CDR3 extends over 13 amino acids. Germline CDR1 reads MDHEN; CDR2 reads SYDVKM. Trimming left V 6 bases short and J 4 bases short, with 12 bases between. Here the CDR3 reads CASSNPDGYGYTF. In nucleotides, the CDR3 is TGTGCCAGCAGCAACCCGGACGGCTATGGCTACACCTTC.

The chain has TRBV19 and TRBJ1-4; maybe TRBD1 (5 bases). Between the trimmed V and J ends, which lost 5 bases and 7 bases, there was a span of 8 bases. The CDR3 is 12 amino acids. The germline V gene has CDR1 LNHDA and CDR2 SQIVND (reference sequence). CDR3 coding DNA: TGTGCCAGTAGTCAGGGTCTTGAAAAACTGTTTTTT. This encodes CASSQGLEKLFF.

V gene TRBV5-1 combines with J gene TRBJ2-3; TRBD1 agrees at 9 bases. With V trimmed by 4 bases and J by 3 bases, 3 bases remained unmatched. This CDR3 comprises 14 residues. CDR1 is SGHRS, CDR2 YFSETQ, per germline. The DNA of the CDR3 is TGCGCCAGCAGCATGGACAGGGGTACAGATACGCAGTATTTT. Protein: CASSMDRGTDTQYF.

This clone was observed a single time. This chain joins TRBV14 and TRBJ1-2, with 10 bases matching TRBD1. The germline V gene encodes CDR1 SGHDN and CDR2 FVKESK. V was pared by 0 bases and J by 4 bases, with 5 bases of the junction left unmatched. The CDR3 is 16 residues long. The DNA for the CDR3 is TGTGCCAGCAGCCAAGACCCCGGACAGGGGGTCTATGGCTACACCTTC. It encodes CASSQDPGQGVYGYTF.

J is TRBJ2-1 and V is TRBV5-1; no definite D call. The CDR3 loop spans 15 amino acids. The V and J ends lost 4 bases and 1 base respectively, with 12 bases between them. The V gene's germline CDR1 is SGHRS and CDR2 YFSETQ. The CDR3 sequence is CASSPGHRSYNEQFF. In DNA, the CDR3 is TGCGCCAGCAGCCCCGGTCACCGATCCTACAATGAGCAGTTCTTC.

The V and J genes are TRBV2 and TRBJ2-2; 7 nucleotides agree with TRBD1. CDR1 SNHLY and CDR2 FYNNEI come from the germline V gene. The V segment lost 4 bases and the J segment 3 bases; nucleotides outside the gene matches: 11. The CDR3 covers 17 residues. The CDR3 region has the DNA TGTGCCAGCAGTGGGGGACAGTTCCCTAGCCACACCGGGGAGCTGTTTTTT. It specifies CASSGGQFPSHTGELFF.

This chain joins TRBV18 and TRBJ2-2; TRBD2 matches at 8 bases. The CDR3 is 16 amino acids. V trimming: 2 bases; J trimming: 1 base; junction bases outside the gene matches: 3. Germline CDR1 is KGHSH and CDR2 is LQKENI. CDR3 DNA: TGTGCCAGCTCACCAAACGCGGGGGGGAACACCGGGGAGCTGTTTTTT. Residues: CASSPNAGGNTGELFF.

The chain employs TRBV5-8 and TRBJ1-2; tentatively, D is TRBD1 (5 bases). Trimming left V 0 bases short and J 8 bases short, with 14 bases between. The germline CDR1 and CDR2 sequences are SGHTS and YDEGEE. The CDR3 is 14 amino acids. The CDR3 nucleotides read TGTGCCAGCAGCTTGGACTTCGGGGCCCAGGGCTACACCTTC. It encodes CASSLDFGAQGYTF.

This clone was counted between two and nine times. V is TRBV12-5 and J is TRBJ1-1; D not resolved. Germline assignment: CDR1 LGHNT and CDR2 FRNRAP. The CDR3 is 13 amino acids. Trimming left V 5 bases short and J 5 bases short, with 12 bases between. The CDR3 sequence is CASGVGPGTEAFF. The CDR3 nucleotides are TGTGCTAGTGGTGTCGGACCGGGGACTGAAGCTTTCTTT.

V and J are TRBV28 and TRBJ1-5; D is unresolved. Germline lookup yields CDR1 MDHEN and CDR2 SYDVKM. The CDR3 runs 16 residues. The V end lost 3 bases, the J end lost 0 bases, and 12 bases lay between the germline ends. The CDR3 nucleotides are TGTGCCAGCAGTTTTTGGGCAGTCCTTAGCAATCAGCCCCAGCATTTT. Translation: CASSFWAVLSNQPQHF.

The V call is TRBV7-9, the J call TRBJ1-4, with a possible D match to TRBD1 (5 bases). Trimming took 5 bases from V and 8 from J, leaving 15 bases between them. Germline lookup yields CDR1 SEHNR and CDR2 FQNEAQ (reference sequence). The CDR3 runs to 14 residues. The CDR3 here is CASSPPQGDEKLFF. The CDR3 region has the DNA TGTGCCAGCAGCCCCCCGCAGGGAGACGAAAAACTGTTTTTT.